Below are 8 T cell receptor beta chains sequenced from a single sample in a study of shared clonotypes between healthy human individuals. The table came from immunoSEQ multiplex PCR; TCRdb's copy has only in-frame clones and leaves some out. The sample contains around 510,000 clones, approximately 95% of which appear only once. Input material: naive CD4+ T cells sorted from blood. As for subset: CD45RA+ positively selected. These receptors all stem from a woman under 40 in good health.

The J gene is TRBJ1-1, the V gene TRBV7-9; no clear D gene. The CDR3 extends over 12 amino acids. Germline values: CDR1 SEHNR, CDR2 FQNEAQ (reference sequence). The ends were cut back, 8 bases at V and 4 bases at J, with 11 bases in the middle. The CDR3 bases are TGTGCCAGCGGCGGGGTGGGCACTGAAGCTTTCTTT. Protein sequence: CASGGVGTEAFF.

This rearrangement joins TRBV11-2 to TRBJ2-1; 10 bases agree with TRBD2. Germline values: CDR1 SGHAT, CDR2 FQNNGV. Losses at the gene ends were 4 bases for V and 6 bases for J; bases not matched to a gene: 3. The CDR3 is made up of 14 amino acids. CDR3 sequence: CASSYGLAVNEQFF. Here the CDR3 DNA reads TGTGCCAGCAGCTACGGACTAGCGGTCAATGAGCAGTTCTTC.

V is TRBV27 and J is TRBJ2-5; maybe TRBD2 (6 bases). This CDR3 region has 15 residues. The V end lost 7 bases, the J end lost 5 bases, and 20 bases lay between the germline ends. Germline values: CDR1 MNHEY, CDR2 SMNVEV (reference sequence). CDR3 sequence: CASTLSGVSRETQYF. For the CDR3, the DNA is TGTGCCAGCACCCTATCGGGGGTTTCGCGGGAGACCCAGTACTTC.

The genes are TRBV19 and TRBJ1-5, with 11 positions matching TRBD1. Losses at the gene ends were 7 bases for V and 7 bases for J; bases not matched to a gene: 9. CDR1 is LNHDA and CDR2 is SQIVND in the germline V gene (reference sequence). The CDR3 sequence is 15 residues long. The CDR3 nucleotides are TGTGCCAGTAACCCGGACAGGGGGCAAGGGCAGCCCCAGCATTTT. This sequence encodes CASNPDRGQGQPQHF. Combining the CDR3 with reference TRBV19 and TRBJ1-5 gives the whole variable domain DGGITQSPKYLFRKEGQNVTLSCEQNLNHDAMYWYRQDPGQGLRLIYYSQIVNDFQKGDIAEGYSVSREKKESFPLTVTSAQKNPTAFYLCASNPDRGQGQPQHFGDGTRLSIL.

The V call is TRBV5-6, the J call TRBJ2-2; D remains unclear. V was cut by 4 bases and J by 6 bases, with 16 bases left in between. The CDR3 is 15 amino acids. Germline assignment: CDR1 SGHDT and CDR2 YYEEEE. CDR3 sequence (DNA): TGTGCCAGCAGCCTATATCCCAGTCCCCCCGGGGAGCTGTTTTTT. It encodes CASSLYPSPPGELFF.

CDR3 loop: CSVDRGMNTEAFF. The CDR3 DNA follows: TGCAGCGTTGATAGGGGAATGAACACTGAAGCTTTCTTT. The chain carries TRBV29-1 and TRBJ1-1; maybe TRBD1 (5 bases). Germline loops: CDR1 SQVTM, CDR2 ANQGSEA. Trimming stripped 3 bases from V and 0 bases from J, with 8 bases between. The CDR3 contains 13 residues. The full variable domain, its missing parts supplied by reference TRBV29-1 and TRBJ1-1, is SAVISQKPSRDICQRGTSLTIQCQVDSQVTMMFWYRQQPGQSLTLIATANQGSEATYESGFVIDKFPISRPNLTFSTLTVSNMSPEDSSIYLCSVDRGMNTEAFFGQGTRLTVV.

V gene TRBV28 combines with J gene TRBJ2-7; possibly TRBD1 for D (5 bases). The V gene's germline CDR1 is MDHEN and CDR2 SYDVKM. The CDR3 extends over 13 amino acids. The ends were cut back, 9 bases at V and 5 bases at J, with 17 bases in the middle. The CDR3 region is CASATDSFDEQYF. DNA of the CDR3: TGTGCCAGTGCGACAGATTCTTTCGACGAGCAGTACTTC.

The chain joins TRBV19 to TRBJ1-5, with 7 bases that match TRBD1. The germline gives CDR1 LNHDA, CDR2 SQIVND (reference sequence). The length of the CDR3 is 15 residues. J lost 6 bases, V lost 5 bases, and 10 bases had no gene match. CDR3 in amino acids: CASSAGQAGTQPQHF. The CDR3 bases are TGTGCCAGTAGTGCAGGACAGGCGGGTACTCAGCCCCAGCATTTT.